A selection of T cell receptor beta chains follows, all from one sample in a study of blood T cell repertoires in COVID-19. The repertoire was sequenced with immunoSEQ multiplex PCR; TCRdb's copy has only in-frame clones and lacks some. The table lists under 200,000 clones, roughly 80% of them singletons. Sequenced material: peripheral blood. Receptors were obtained from a man aged 60-69 years with COVID-19, enrolled during active disease. The CDR3 runs from the conserved cysteine through the conserved F or W.

j_call	v_call	cdr3_length	cdr3_aa
TRBJ2-7	TRBV7-2	13	CASSQVQGYEQYF
TRBJ1-1	TRBV25-1	16	CASRETLHRGFPEAFF
TRBJ2-3	TRBV28	15	CASSTGTASTDTQYF
TRBJ1-3	TRBV30	13	CAWARGYGNTIYF
TRBJ2-3	TRBV14	16	CASSHFRDRGTDTQYF
TRBJ1-1	TRBV30	13	CACTRGAVTEAFF
TRBJ1-6	TRBV2	14	CASNLQGLDSPLHF
TRBJ1-1	TRBV3-1/TRBV3-2	15	CASSQESTMNTEAFF
TRBJ2-5	TRBV30	12	CAWSKVRETQYF
TRBJ1-2	TRBV11-2	13	CASTSTGGVGYTF
TRBJ1-5	TRBV7-2	15	CASSLERGHSQPQHF
TRBJ2-7	TRBV29-1	14	CSVGFWREVYEQYF
TRBJ1-2	TRBV28	15	CASSEGATGDYGYTF
TRBJ2-1	TRBV7-9	14	CASSLGIDSHEQFF
TRBJ1-3	TRBV2	19	CASSEAPGQVLFSGNTIYF
TRBJ2-1	TRBV6-1	14	CASSEDSGRAVKFF
TRBJ1-2	TRBV7-8	16	CASSFVRQGGPYGYTF
TRBJ1-1	TRBV6-5	13	CASSSDRDREAFF
TRBJ2-3	TRBV4-2	16	CASSQDATTGADTQYF
TRBJ2-7	TRBV5-1	15	CASSLGSGSFDEQYF
TRBJ1-3	TRBV27	16	CASSGSRQSSGNTIYF
TRBJ2-3	TRBV7-9	13	CASSFEGGDTQYF
TRBJ1-2	TRBV9	14	CASSASPEGYGYTF
TRBJ2-2	TRBV6-5	15	CASSYTDGSTGELFF
TRBJ1-4	TRBV27	14	CASSSRTANEKLFF
TRBJ2-1	TRBV30	11	CAWSYSRDQFF
TRBJ2-1	TRBV5-1	16	CASSAIAGTGSGEQFF
TRBJ1-2	TRBV13	14	CASRDRASNYGYTF
TRBJ2-1	TRBV29-1	14	CSALEGSSYNEQFF
TRBJ2-5	TRBV6-5	13	CASSYSEGKTQYF
TRBJ1-2	TRBV5-1	13	CASSTPPRYGYTF
TRBJ2-7	TRBV30	13	CAWSVQVASEQYF
TRBJ1-5	TRBV2	11	CASSSDQPQHF
TRBJ1-1	TRBV18	12	CASSRDRENAFF
TRBJ1-2	TRBV3-1/TRBV3-2	13	CASSNRGGYGYTF
TRBJ1-6	TRBV3-1/TRBV3-2	14	CASSSAPGGSPLHF
TRBJ2-5	TRBV18	13	CASSARLQETQYF
TRBJ1-2	TRBV12-3/TRBV12-4	13	CASRSTGGWGYTF
TRBJ1-5	TRBV15	12	CATGYRDQPQHF
TRBJ2-5	TRBV11-2	17	CASSPSGDPGRGETQYF
TRBJ1-1	TRBV27	15	CASSLFQTGNTEAFF
TRBJ2-7	TRBV10-3	15	CAISESGLLSGEQYF
TRBJ2-2	TRBV30	16	CAWSLPGGQITGELFF
TRBJ1-2	TRBV12-3/TRBV12-4	13	CASTPRGTYGYTF
TRBJ2-3	TRBV3-1/TRBV3-2	13	CASAGGQWPTQYF